What follows are 8 T cell receptor beta chains derived from one specimen sequenced in a study of early T cells in non-severe SARS-CoV-2 infection. TCRdb ran MiXCR on the 5' RACE reads and lists one entry per CDR3 protein. This sample yields around 64,000 distinct CDR3 sequences, of which roughly 10% are seen a single time; roughly 5.7% belongs to the top ten. The material was whole blood, obtained at baseline. The receptors stem from an adult who was a healthcare worker with PCR-confirmed SARS-CoV-2 infection or an uninfected control (not recorded which).

This clonotype was seen ten or more times. The gene calls are TRBV19 and TRBJ2-1; 11 bases fit TRBD2. This CDR3 region has 13 residues. CDR1 is LNHDA and CDR2 is SQIVND in the germline V gene (reference sequence). V shed 10 bases, J shed 7 bases, and the junction held 6 bases outside the gene matches. The CDR3 coding sequence is TGTGCCACAACTAGCGGGGGTGAAAATGAGCAGTTCTTC. Protein product: CATTSGGENEQFF.

This clonotype was recorded a few times. The chain uses TRBV18 and TRBJ1-2; unclear D gene. The CDR3 sequence is 12 residues long. Trimming cost V 3 bases and J 6 bases, with 8 bases left between them. Germline values: CDR1 KGHSH, CDR2 LQKENI. The CDR3 DNA sequence: TGTGCCAGCTCACCTTCGGGGAATGGCTACACCTTC. It yields the protein CASSPSGNGYTF.

The sample holds many counts of this clonotype. CDR3 sequence: CASNLGGTDTQYF. CDR3 nucleotide sequence: TGTGCCAGCAATCTGGGGGGCACAGATACGCAGTATTTT. The chain carries TRBV2 and TRBJ2-3; the D gene could be TRBD1 or TRBD2 (5 bases each). Germline V gene lookup returns CDR1 SNHLY and CDR2 FYNNEI. This CDR3 has 13 residues. V was cut by 7 bases and J by 1 base, with 9 bases left in between.

The J gene is TRBJ2-7, the V gene TRBV4-1; TRBD1 is a possible D gene (5 bases). The CDR3 has 13 amino acids. The V end lost 5 bases, the J end lost 6 bases, and 14 bases lay between the germline ends. Germline V gene sequence: CDR1 MGHRA, CDR2 YSYEKL. The CDR3 nucleotides read TGCGCCAGCAGCTTCAGGGAAAGTCGCGAGCAGTACTTC. Residues: CASSFRESREQYF.

There are a few counts of this clonotype. This rearrangement joins TRBV7-3 to TRBJ2-3, with 13 bases that match TRBD2. The CDR3 sequence is 15 residues long. Germline-derived CDR1 and CDR2 are SGHTA and FQGTGA. Trimming removed 5 bases from V and 7 bases from J; junction bases left unmatched: 6. The CDR3: CASSIGLAGDYTQYF. The DNA of the CDR3 is TGTGCCAGCAGCATCGGACTAGCGGGAGATTATACGCAGTATTTT.

This clonotype was seen a handful of times. The chain links TRBV29-1 to TRBJ2-7, with 8 bases fitting TRBD1. Germline V gene sequence: CDR1 SQVTM, CDR2 ANQGSEA. The CDR3 is 11 amino acids. The trim removed 7 bases at V and 5 bases at J, leaving 4 bases unmatched. The CDR3 spells CSEMTGDEQYF. As DNA, the CDR3 is TGCAGCGAAATGACAGGGGACGAGCAGTACTTC.

Only a few counts were recorded for this clonotype. The rearrangement links TRBV6-2 or TRBV6-3 to TRBJ2-7; 7 positions match TRBD2. The length of the CDR3 is 16 residues. CDR1 is MNHEY and CDR2 is SVGEGT in the germline V gene. The J segment lost 3 bases and the V segment lost 6 bases, leaving 14 bases of the junction unmatched. CDR3 protein: CASRRMGLPQSYEQYF. The CDR3 coding sequence is TGTGCCAGCAGGAGAATGGGACTACCCCAAAGCTACGAGCAGTACTTC.

This clonotype was observed a handful of times. The V call is TRBV7-6, the J call TRBJ2-7; 8 bases match TRBD1. In germline, CDR1 is SGHVS, CDR2 FNYEAQ. The V segment lost 0 bases and the J segment 5 bases; nucleotides outside the gene matches: 6. There are 15 residues in the CDR3. The CDR3: CASSLAQGAMNEQYF. Written as DNA, the CDR3 is TGTGCCAGCAGCTTAGCCCAGGGGGCAATGAACGAGCAGTACTTC.